The present T cell receptor beta chain was sequenced within a study of beta chain features in type 1 diabetes. As every portion of the isolated RNA was reverse transcribed, the sequencing read expressed TCRB transcripts. Sequenced by immunoSEQ multiplex PCR; TCRdb stores in-frame clones only, minus some. This table has hundreds of thousands of clones, about 16% appearing once. Germline CDR1 is SGHRS and CDR2 is YFSETQ. The CDR3 totals 16 residues. About this clone itself: Mismatch with germline at one junction end may stem from a read error.

J is TRBJ1-1 and V is TRBV5-1, with 8 nucleotides matching TRBD1. This clonotype was obtained from a young man in good health. Sequences were obtained from naive CD4+ T cells from blood. CDR3 nucleotides: TGCGCCAGCAGCTTGGTCGCAGGGGGCGCGAACATTGAAGCTTTCTTT. Translated, it gives CASSLVAGGANIEAFF.